This T cell receptor beta chain originates from a study of post-analysis software for immune sequencing data. In the study overall: The disease courses covered relapsing-remitting, secondary progressive and progressive-relapsing multiple sclerosis.

The length of the CDR3 is 15 residues. Unmatched junction bases numbered 13, after V lost 7 bases and J lost 6 bases. Germline CDR1 SGHRS, CDR2 YFSETQ. Unique molecular identifiers had been added to the TCR beta cDNA libraries. A single record per CDR3 protein comes from TCRdb applying MiXCR to the PCR reads. The data show fewer than 900,000 distinct CDR3 sequences, 40% to 55% seen once. Study-level results: When the samples were clustered directly with F measure, those that had been prepared in the same batch showed strong co-clustering. Controls showed lower frequencies than patients for a handful of TRBV segments, and TRBV5-6, TRBV5-1 and TRBV20-1 were among these.

With regard to this clonotype: Its antigen is undetermined.

The rearrangement links TRBV5-1 to TRBJ2-1; 7 positions match TRBD2. This receptor was identified in a girl between 10 and 17 years old with multiple sclerosis. Sequencing input: blood. CDR3 in amino acids: CASLSPGLNSNEQFF. CDR3 bases: TGCGCCAGCCTCTCACCGGGACTAAATAGCAATGAGCAGTTCTTC.